Listed here are 17 T cell receptor beta chains from one sample, sequenced in a study of T cell repertoires in MIS-A myocarditis. TCRdb's table, derived via immunoSEQ multiplex PCR, lists solely in-frame clones and lacks some. The repertoire includes roughly 14,000 clones, 70% to 75% of them detected once, and roughly two thirds sits in the top ten. The sequenced sample consisted of left ventricle heart tissue obtained at autopsy. The receptors derive from a man in his late teens or twenties with fulminant myocarditis from multisystem inflammatory syndrome in adults (MIS-A) after COVID-19.

This clone is judged medium-sized. The rearrangement links TRBV28 to TRBJ1-2; perhaps TRBD1 as D (5 bases). CDR1 is MDHEN, CDR2 SYDVKM, per germline. The CDR3 is 14 residues long. V lost 6 bases, J lost 3 bases, and 14 bases lay in between. CDR3 loop: CASSEGRGYYGYTF. DNA for the CDR3: TGTGCCAGCAGCGAGGGACGGGGTTACTATGGCTACACCTTC.

The V gene is TRBV18, the J gene TRBJ1-5; no definite D call. The germline V gene has CDR1 KGHSH and CDR2 LQKENI. CDR3 length: 16 residues. The ends were cut back, 1 base at V and 0 bases at J, with 10 bases in the middle. The CDR3 sequence: CASSPRVLSSNQPQHF. CDR3 coding DNA: TGTGCCAGCTCACCACGCGTTCTGAGTAGCAATCAGCCCCAGCATTTT.

The gene calls are TRBV18 and TRBJ1-1; D may be TRBD1 (5 bases). V was shortened by 3 bases and J by 9 bases, with 8 bases between the two germline ends. The CDR3 totals 11 residues. CDR1 and CDR2 from the germline V gene are KGHSH and LQKENI. CDR3 in DNA: TGTGCCAGCTCACCCGGGGGGAAAGCTTTCTTT. This sequence encodes CASSPGGKAFF.

CDR3 nucleotide sequence: TGTGCCAGCAGTCTTGGGACAGATTACATGAACACTGAAGCTTTCTTT. Translation gives CASSLGTDYMNTEAFF. The V gene is TRBV28, the J gene TRBJ1-1; 7 nucleotides align to TRBD1. Germline V lookup: CDR1 MDHEN, CDR2 SYDVKM. The CDR3 has 16 residues. V trimming: 5 bases; J trimming: 0 bases; junction bases outside the gene matches: 9.

The chain links TRBV19 to TRBJ2-1; D unclear. Trimming cost V 3 bases and J 6 bases, with 9 bases left between them. Germline values: CDR1 LNHDA, CDR2 SQIVND (reference sequence). The CDR3 runs 13 residues. CDR3 residues: CASSITLRNEQFF. The CDR3 coding sequence is TGTGCCAGTAGTATTACCCTTCGCAATGAGCAGTTCTTC.

This clone came up once. CDR3 nucleotide sequence: TGTGCCAGCAGCCAAACAGCGAGTGCAACTAATGAAAAACTGTTTTTT. This gives the protein CASSQTASATNEKLFF. V gene TRBV4-2 combines with J gene TRBJ1-4; D is unclear. CDR3 length: 16 residues. Trimming removed 2 bases from V and 0 bases from J, with 10 bases in between. The V gene's germline CDR1 is LGHNA and CDR2 YNFKEQ.

V gene TRBV19 combines with J gene TRBJ1-5; TRBD1 matches 7 bases. The length of the CDR3 is 18 residues. V was pared by 5 bases and J by 0 bases, with 13 bases of the junction left unmatched. In germline, CDR1 is LNHDA, CDR2 SQIVND (reference sequence). In nucleotides, the CDR3 is TGTGCCAGTAGTTCGAGGCGGACAGGAGAATTTAGCAATCAGCCCCAGCATTTT. Translated: CASSSRRTGEFSNQPQHF. Supplemented by reference TRBV19 and TRBJ1-5, the full variable domain reads DGGITQSPKYLFRKEGQNVTLSCEQNLNHDAMYWYRQDPGQGLRLIYYSQIVNDFQKGDIAEGYSVSREKKESFPLTVTSAQKNPTAFYLCASSSRRTGEFSNQPQHFGDGTRLSIL.

The chain uses TRBV2 and TRBJ1-4; TRBD1 matches 9 bases. CDR1 is SNHLY, CDR2 FYNNEI, per germline. Trimming cost V 8 bases and J 8 bases; bases outside gene matches: 12. CDR3 length: 15 amino acids. The CDR3 loop is CASLLGGTGTEKLFF. DNA for the CDR3: TGTGCCAGCCTCCTTGGGGGGACAGGGACCGAAAAACTGTTTTTT.

This chain connects TRBV5-5 to TRBJ1-5; D unresolved. Germline CDR1 and CDR2: SGHKS and YYEKEE (reference sequence). The CDR3 is 15 residues long. V was cut by 1 base and J by 0 bases, with 8 bases left in between. The CDR3 here is CASSLYSNSNQPQHF. CDR3 nucleotide sequence: TGTGCCAGCAGCTTGTATAGTAATAGCAATCAGCCCCAGCATTTT.

The chain carries TRBV5-1 and TRBJ2-4, with 11 nucleotides matching TRBD1. From germline, CDR1 is SGHRS and CDR2 YFSETQ. The CDR3 runs 18 residues. V lost 0 bases to trimming and J lost 9 bases; unmatched junction nucleotides: 14. CDR3 loop: CASSLVVGTGGRSGIQYF. As DNA, the CDR3 is TGCGCCAGCAGCTTGGTAGTTGGGACAGGGGGACGCTCGGGCATTCAGTACTTC.

This clone turned up a few times. The chain recombines TRBV19 with TRBJ2-1, with 7 bases aligning to TRBD1. Germline CDR1 and CDR2: LNHDA and SQIVND (reference sequence). The CDR3 extends over 15 amino acids. The V segment lost 5 bases and the J segment 5 bases; nucleotides outside the gene matches: 9. CDR3 coding DNA: TGTGCCAGTAGTTCCCAGGGGGATCCACACAATGAGCAGTTCTTC. Translating gives CASSSQGDPHNEQFF.

This chain links TRBV6-2 or TRBV6-3 with TRBJ2-2; D is ambiguous. The length of the CDR3 is 15 residues. V lost 6 bases and J lost 4, with 15 bases in between. The germline CDR1 and CDR2 sequences are MNHEY and SVGEGT. The CDR3 spells CASRPGIWGTGELFF. As DNA, the CDR3 is TGTGCCAGCAGACCTGGAATCTGGGGCACCGGGGAGCTGTTTTTT.

This clone was counted only a few times. The chain recombines TRBV10-1 with TRBJ1-2; possible D gene TRBD1, 5 bases. The CDR3 sequence is 13 residues long. V gave up 0 bases and J gave up 6 bases, with 8 bases separating them. CDR1 and CDR2 (germline): WNHNN, SYGVQD (reference sequence). In DNA, the CDR3 is TGCGCCAGCAGTGAGTCCAGGGTCGATGGCTACACCTTC. Protein: CASSESRVDGYTF.

The rearrangement joins TRBV6-5 to TRBJ2-1; 9 nucleotides align to TRBD1. Germline CDR1 MNHEY, CDR2 SVGAGI. Trimming cost V 4 bases and J 1 base; bases outside gene matches: 5. This CDR3 is built from 16 residues. Written as DNA, the CDR3 is TGTGCCAGCAGTTTGGACAGGGGAGATTCCTACAATGAGCAGTTCTTC. Encoded protein: CASSLDRGDSYNEQFF.

V is TRBV7-2 and J is TRBJ2-5; TRBD2 matches 9 bases. V lost 2 bases to trimming and J lost 4 bases; unmatched junction nucleotides: 8. Per germline, CDR1 SGHTA and CDR2 FQGNSA. The CDR3 length is 16 residues. CDR3 residues: CASSLMGGGAVETQYF. CDR3 nucleotide sequence: TGTGCCAGCAGCTTAATGGGCGGGGGGGCGGTAGAGACCCAGTACTTC.

CDR3 bases: TGTGCCAGTAGTATAGAAGGGGACTACGAGCAGTACTTC. It yields the protein CASSIEGDYEQYF. The chain links TRBV19 to TRBJ2-7, with a possible D match to TRBD1 (5 bases). This CDR3 region has 13 residues. V lost 0 bases to trimming and J lost 3 bases, with 6 bases between them. Germline assignment: CDR1 LNHDA and CDR2 SQIVND (reference sequence).

This clone appeared a few times. The CDR3 DNA follows: TGTGCCAGCAGCTCCCAGGGGGCAGATAATTCACCCCTCCACTTT. It codes for CASSSQGADNSPLHF. J is TRBJ1-6 and V is TRBV7-2, with 8 positions matching TRBD1. From germline, CDR1 is SGHTA and CDR2 FQGNSA. This CDR3 contains 15 residues. The junction had 4 bases not matched to a gene; V was cut back by 4 bases and J by 5 bases.